This T cell receptor (beta chain) was retrieved from a study of blood T cell repertoires in COVID-19. The overall study: Acute and convalescent COVID-19 specimens originated in the United States, Italy and Spain. T cells, B-cell-depleted T cells, or PBMCs supplied cDNA or gDNA.

Methods used by the authors: The authors estimated nucleated cell counts from reference gene primer amplification. Libraries were prepared by immunoSEQ multiplex PCR; TCRdb keeps only in-frame clonotypes and omits some of them. The V and J calls and clone size come from that table; D and trimming were worked out from the DNA. Here the sample spans tens of thousands of clones, roughly 86% being singletons. The source material was peripheral blood. This clonotype originated in a human donor in a cohort sampled during active COVID-19.

DNA for the CDR3: TGTGCCAGCAGTTTTTTAGGGGGCGGCTACACCTTC. This sequence encodes CASSFLGGGYTF. The chain links TRBV12-3 or TRBV12-4 to TRBJ1-2, with 7 bases matching TRBD1. Trimming took 3 bases from V and 8 from J; bases not matched to a gene: 3. This CDR3 spans 12 amino acids.